This T cell receptor beta chain emerged from a study of cytomegalovirus exposure and HLA in healthy donors. This clone was detected only a few times. Its antigen is currently unknown. Study-wide findings and caveats: Highly shared sequence variants in one cluster were likely a sequencing artifact. Cytomegalovirus association was assigned to about 180 TCR beta chains.

The ends lost 4 bases at V and 1 base at J; junction bases unmatched: 7. CDR1 is SGHNT, CDR2 YYREEE, per germline (reference sequence). The CDR3 loop spans 16 amino acids. The PCR made use of 60 Vbeta and 13 Jbeta primers. The assay was immunoSEQ multiplex PCR, and TCRdb's table has in-frame clones only and misses some. The sample holds approximately 88,000 clones, 60% to 75% seen once. The TCR sequence derives from a man aged 55-75 years in good health and CMV-seronegative. Sequencing input: PBMCs. The chain is built from TRBV5-4 and TRBJ1-1, with 10 bases matching TRBD1. CDR3 sequence: CASSALGQGRNTEAFF. The DNA for the CDR3 is TGTGCCAGCAGCGCACTGGGACAGGGGAGGAACACTGAAGCTTTCTTT.